The T cell receptor (beta chain) described here comes from a study of T cell responses to AZD1222 COVID-19 vaccine. Study-wide context: It was second doses at about 4 or about 12 weeks that were pooled. Whole-study findings and limits: Receipt of two AZD1222 doses was followed by a rise in Spike-specific TCR breadth and depth. There were repertoire samples only from the period after the peak T cell response.

Method: immunoSEQ multiplex PCR; TCRdb's copy keeps in-frame clones and lacks some. The sample carries tens of thousands of clones, over 75% recorded once. Germline CDR1 reads SGHDT; CDR2 reads YYEEEE. This CDR3 contains 15 residues. The V end lost 0 bases, the J end lost 5 bases, and 14 bases lay between the germline ends. As to this clone: Its specificity is not known.

The material sequenced was peripheral blood, taken on day 0 of AZD1222 vaccination. The chain carries TRBV5-6 and TRBJ1-1; D ambiguous. This receptor was taken from an adult in good health. The CDR3 DNA sequence: TGTGCCAGCAGCTTGGCCCGTGGGCTTGGGACTGAAGCTTTCTTT. Encoded protein: CASSLARGLGTEAFF.